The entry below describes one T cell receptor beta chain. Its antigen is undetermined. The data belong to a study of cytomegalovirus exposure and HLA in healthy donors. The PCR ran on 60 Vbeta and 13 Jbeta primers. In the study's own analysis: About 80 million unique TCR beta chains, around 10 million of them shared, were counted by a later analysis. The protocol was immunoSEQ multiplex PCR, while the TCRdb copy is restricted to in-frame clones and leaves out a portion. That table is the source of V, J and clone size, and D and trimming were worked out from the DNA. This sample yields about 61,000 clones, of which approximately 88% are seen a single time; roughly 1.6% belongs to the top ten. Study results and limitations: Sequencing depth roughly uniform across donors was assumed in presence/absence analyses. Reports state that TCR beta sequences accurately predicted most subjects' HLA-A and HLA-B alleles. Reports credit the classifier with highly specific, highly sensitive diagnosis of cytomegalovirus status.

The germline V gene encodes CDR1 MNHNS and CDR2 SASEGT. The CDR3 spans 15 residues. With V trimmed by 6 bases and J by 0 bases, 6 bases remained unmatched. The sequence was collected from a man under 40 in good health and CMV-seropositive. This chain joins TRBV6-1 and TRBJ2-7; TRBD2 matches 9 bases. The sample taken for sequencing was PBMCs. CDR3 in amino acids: CASSALAGISYEQYF. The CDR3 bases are TGTGCCAGCAGCGCACTAGCGGGTATCTCCTACGAGCAGTACTTC.